This is a list of T cell receptor beta chains from one sample in a study of blood T cell repertoires in COVID-19. Using immunoSEQ multiplex PCR, the repertoire was profiled, and TCRdb retains in-frame clones only, with some absent. Of some 25,000 clones detected, about 90% appear once; the ten largest clones hold less than 8.5%. The specimen was peripheral blood. Receptors were obtained from a human donor in a cohort sampled during active COVID-19. Each CDR3 is given with its conserved first and last residue. The D gene is left open where the match is weak. Where a row states a size, it is once, few, many or the class of an expanded clone; other rows omit it.

D,J,length,V,size,DNA,CDR3
-,TRBJ1-5,15,TRBV19,-,TGTGCCAGTAGTGAAGGGCAGGTCGGGAGTCAGCCCCAGCATTTT,CASSEGQVGSQPQHF
-,TRBJ2-2,16,TRBV7-9,-,TGTGCCAGCAGCTTAGAAGGACTTTTGAACACCGGGGAGCTGTTTTTT,CASSLEGLLNTGELFF
-,TRBJ2-5,14,TRBV11-2,-,TGTGCCAGTCTACAAACGGGGGGCGGTGAGACCCAGTACTTC,CASLQTGGGETQYF
TRBD2,TRBJ2-3,17,TRBV10-1,-,TGCGCCAGCAGTGAGTCGAGGCTAGCGGGAGTCACAGATACGCAGTATTTT,CASSESRLAGVTDTQYF
-,TRBJ1-1,14,TRBV19,-,TGTGCCAGTAGTACGGACACTTACCGGGCTGAAGCTTTCTTT,CASSTDTYRAEAFF
-,TRBJ1-2,12,TRBV18,-,TGTGCCACCGCGGAGGACCCTTATGGCTACACCTTC,CATAEDPYGYTF
-,TRBJ2-7,14,TRBV18,-,TGTGCCAGCTCACCCCAGGGGAACTCCTACGAGCAGTACTTC,CASSPQGNSYEQYF
-,TRBJ2-1,13,TRBV28,once,TGTGCCAGCAGTTTAGGCCGCCTCAATGAGCAGTTCTTC,CASSLGRLNEQFF
TRBD2,TRBJ2-7,11,TRBV20-1,-,TGCAGTGCTGAAGCGGGGCCGGAGCAGTACTTC,CSAEAGPEQYF
TRBD2,TRBJ2-1,16,TRBV18,-,TGTGCCAGCTCATCGGCCGGGACTAGCGGCGTCAATGAGCAGTTCTTC,CASSSAGTSGVNEQFF